What follows are 27 T cell receptor beta chains derived from one specimen sequenced in a study of blood T cell repertoires in COVID-19. Clones were read by immunoSEQ multiplex PCR, and TCRdb kept only the in-frame ones, dropping some. The table records fewer than 300,000 clones, around 87% of them present only once. The sample comprised peripheral blood. The receptors were gathered from a woman aged 45 to 65 with acute or convalescent COVID-19.

The gene calls are TRBV28 and TRBJ1-3; 10 bases line up with TRBD1. The CDR3 covers 14 residues. V lost 8 bases, J lost 3 bases, and 4 bases stayed unmatched. Germline CDR1 and CDR2: MDHEN and SYDVKM. The CDR3 spells CASGTGVRGNTIYF. CDR3 nucleotide sequence: TGTGCCAGCGGGACAGGGGTACGTGGAAACACCATATATTTT.

The genes are TRBV14 and TRBJ2-5, with D unresolved. There are 21 residues in the CDR3. The V gene lost 2 bases and the J gene lost 4 bases, with 32 bases spanning the gap. The germline CDR1 and CDR2 sequences are SGHDN and FVKESK. CDR3 residues: CASSQYEPVLGLGTIRETQYF. The CDR3 DNA sequence: TGTGCCAGCAGCCAATATGAACCCGTTTTGGGCTTGGGCACCATCCGAGAGACCCAGTACTTC. Drawing the rest from reference TRBV14 and TRBJ2-5, the complete variable domain is EAGVTQFPSHSVIEKGQTVTLRCDPISGHDNLYWYRRVMGKEIKFLLHFVKESKQDESGMPNNRFLAERTGGTYSTLKVQPAELEDSGVYFCASSQYEPVLGLGTIRETQYFGPGTRLLVL.

This clone is a singleton in its sample. This chain joins TRBV6-5 and TRBJ1-2; 7 bases align to TRBD1. CDR3 length equals 15 residues. After removal of 4 bases from V and 3 bases from J, the junction contained 8 bases not matched to a gene. CDR1 is MNHEY and CDR2 is SVGAGI in the germline V gene. The CDR3 nucleotides read TGTGCCAGCAGTTCTCCGGGACAGAATTACTATGGCTACACCTTC. Translated: CASSSPGQNYYGYTF.

This chain links TRBV19 with TRBJ1-1; 7 bases fit TRBD1. Germline CDR1 is LNHDA and CDR2 is SQIVND (reference sequence). The CDR3 length is 13 residues. Trimming took 6 bases from V and 0 from J; bases not matched to a gene: 1. CDR3 amino acids: CASRDRLNTEAFF. The CDR3 DNA follows: TGTGCCAGTAGGGACAGGCTGAACACTGAAGCTTTCTTT.

The V and J genes are TRBV5-1 and TRBJ2-1; 13 nucleotides line up with TRBD2. The junction had 8 bases not matched to a gene; V was cut back by 4 bases and J by 7 bases. CDR1 is SGHRS, CDR2 YFSETQ, per germline. The CDR3 covers 16 residues. The chain's CDR3 is CASSPSLAGGVNEQFF. CDR3 DNA: TGCGCCAGCAGCCCGTCACTAGCGGGAGGGGTAAATGAGCAGTTCTTC. Variable domain in full (rest from reference TRBV5-1 and TRBJ2-1): KAGVTQTPRYLIKTRGQQVTLSCSPISGHRSVSWYQQTPGQGLQFLFEYFSETQRNKGNFPGRFSGRQFSNSRSEMNVSTLELGDSALYLCASSPSLAGGVNEQFFGPGTRLTVL.

The rearrangement uses TRBV11-2 and TRBJ2-3; maybe TRBD2 (6 bases). The CDR3 contains 18 residues. The germline V and J ends were trimmed by 1 base and 5 bases, with 22 bases remaining between them. Per the germline V gene, CDR1 is SGHAT and CDR2 is FQNNGV. CDR3 DNA sequence: TGTGCCAGCAGCTTAGGGGAACGTGGGGGACTTCGTTTAGATACGCAGTATTTT. This codes for CASSLGERGGLRLDTQYF.

CDR3 coding DNA: TGTGCCAGCACCCAGGCTGGGACCCAGTACTTC. Protein sequence: CASTQAGTQYF. The rearrangement uses TRBV28 and TRBJ2-5, with D unresolved. This CDR3 has 11 residues. Trimming left V 7 bases short and J 7 bases short, with 10 bases between. From germline, CDR1 is MDHEN and CDR2 SYDVKM.

The rearrangement joins TRBV11-1 to TRBJ2-2; no clear D gene. This CDR3 comprises 15 residues. V dropped 6 bases and J dropped 2 bases, with 13 bases sitting between them. In germline, CDR1 is SGHAT, CDR2 FQDESV (reference sequence). This CDR3 reads CASSTTGTNTGELFF. The CDR3 DNA is TGTGCCAGCAGTACTACCGGAACTAACACCGGGGAGCTGTTTTTT.

J is TRBJ1-1 and V is TRBV6-2 or TRBV6-3; 8 bases fit TRBD1. The germline V gene has CDR1 MNHEY and CDR2 SVGEGT. This CDR3 has 14 amino acids. J lost 4 bases, V lost 3 bases, and 4 bases had no gene match. As DNA, the CDR3 is TGTGCCAGCAGTTATGGACAGGGAAGCACTGAAGCTTTCTTT. It yields the protein CASSYGQGSTEAFF.

The chain joins TRBV27 to TRBJ2-1, with D perhaps matching TRBD1 (6 bases). The V gene's germline CDR1 is MNHEY and CDR2 SMNVEV (reference sequence). The V end lost 10 bases, the J end lost 5 bases, and 15 bases lay between the germline ends. The CDR3 runs 13 residues. CDR3 loop: CATGRDIHNEQFF. The CDR3 DNA reads as TGTGCCACCGGTCGGGACATCCACAATGAGCAGTTCTTC.

This clone was recorded only once. The chain recombines TRBV18 with TRBJ2-7; 10 bases align to TRBD2. Germline trimming cut 0 bases from V and 7 bases from J; bases unmatched to any gene: 9. Germline V gives CDR1 KGHSH, CDR2 LQKENI. CDR3 length: 16 amino acids. CDR3 protein: CASSPPILAGVGEQYF. The CDR3 nucleotides read TGTGCCAGCTCACCACCCATCCTAGCGGGAGTCGGGGAGCAGTACTTC.

This clone was seen a single time. The gene calls are TRBV7-3 and TRBJ1-1; TRBD1 matches 9 bases. Germline CDR1 is SGHTA and CDR2 is FQGTGA. The CDR3 extends over 14 amino acids. Trimming took 5 bases from V and 4 from J; bases not matched to a gene: 5. CDR3 bases: TGTGCCAGCAGCCCGGGACAGGGTTTCACTGAAGCTTTCTTT. It encodes CASSPGQGFTEAFF.

The V and J genes are TRBV7-2 and TRBJ2-7; D is uncertain. V lost 2 bases and J lost 3, with 8 bases in between. The CDR3 is made up of 13 amino acids. Germline V gives CDR1 SGHTA, CDR2 FQGNSA. Written as DNA, the CDR3 is TGTGCCAGCAGCTTAACAGAATTCTACGAGCAGTACTTC. It specifies CASSLTEFYEQYF.

The chain couples TRBV23-1 to TRBJ1-6; 8 bases fit TRBD1. TRBV23-1 is recorded as an ORF, its role being uncertain. There are 18 residues in the CDR3. The J segment lost 0 bases and the V segment lost 3 bases, leaving 7 bases of the junction unmatched. The CDR3 sequence: CASSQPGQESSYNSPLHF. CDR3 coding DNA: TGCGCCAGCAGTCAGCCGGGACAGGAGAGCTCCTATAATTCACCCCTCCACTTT.

The rearrangement joins TRBV7-2 to TRBJ2-7; TRBD2 matches 12 bases. The CDR3 has 17 amino acids. CDR1 and CDR2 (germline): SGHTA, FQGNSA. Unmatched junction bases numbered 9, after V lost 2 bases and J lost 4 bases. DNA of the CDR3: TGTGCCAGCAGCTTACGCCGACTAGCGGGAGTCGGGTACGAGCAGTACTTC. It is translated as CASSLRRLAGVGYEQYF.

V and J are TRBV11-2 and TRBJ2-5; 10 bases are shared with TRBD2. Germline CDR1 SGHAT, CDR2 FQNNGV. The CDR3 totals 17 residues. After removal of 5 bases from V and 2 bases from J, the junction contained 11 bases not matched to a gene. CDR3 in DNA: TGTGCCAGCAGCGCGTTACTAGCGGGACTAACGCAAGAGACCCAGTACTTC. This encodes CASSALLAGLTQETQYF. The complete variable domain, with remaining parts taken from reference TRBV11-2 and TRBJ2-5, reads EAGVAQSPRYKIIEKRQSVAFWCNPISGHATLYWYQQILGQGPKLLIQFQNNGVVDDSQLPKDRFSAERLKGVDSTLKIQPAKLEDSAVYLCASSALLAGLTQETQYFGPGTRLLVL.

The V call is TRBV11-3, the J call TRBJ2-1; no clear D gene. The V end was cut by 4 bases, the J end by 3 bases, with 10 bases between. Germline CDR1 is SGHNT and CDR2 is YENEEA. The CDR3 spans 14 residues. The CDR3 DNA follows: TGTGCCAGCAGCTCGACAAGTTACTACAATGAGCAGTTCTTC. Its protein is CASSSTSYYNEQFF.

The chain uses TRBV6-6 and TRBJ1-5; weak D call: TRBD1 (6 bases). This CDR3 is built from 14 residues. V dropped 6 bases and J dropped 4 bases, with 13 bases sitting between them. Germline-derived CDR1 and CDR2 are MNHNY and SVGAGI (reference sequence). The CDR3 sequence is CASSSTGTNQPQHF. In DNA form, the CDR3 reads TGTGCCAGCAGCTCGACAGGAACTAATCAGCCCCAGCATTTT.

Only one count was recorded for this clone. The V and J genes are TRBV21-1 and TRBJ2-1; the table gives TRBD2 as D, unverified against the DNA. TRBV21-1 is a documented pseudogene. This CDR3 spans 16 amino acids. CDR3 sequence (DNA): TGTGCCAGCAGCAAAATTTCTAGCGGAAAAGACAATGAGCAGTTCTTC. Protein product: CASSKISSGKDNEQFF.

The gene calls are TRBV28 and TRBJ1-2; the match to TRBD1 covers 7 bases. V lost 5 bases and J lost 2; bases outside the gene matches: 8. CDR3 length: 15 amino acids. Germline CDR1 reads MDHEN; CDR2 reads SYDVKM. The CDR3 spells CASSPFDRANYGYTF. CDR3 in DNA: TGTGCCAGCAGTCCGTTTGACAGGGCGAACTATGGCTACACCTTC.

The V gene is TRBV24-1, the J gene TRBJ2-7; D possibly corresponds to TRBD1 (5 bases). The CDR3 runs 15 residues. Germline lookup yields CDR1 KGHDR and CDR2 SFDVKD. Trimming took off 0 bases at V and 4 bases at J, with 12 bases between the two ends. CDR3 sequence reads: CATSDLVRGGYEQYF. The CDR3 DNA sequence: TGTGCCACCAGTGATTTGGTTAGGGGCGGATACGAGCAGTACTTC.

V gene TRBV6-6 combines with J gene TRBJ1-6, with 7 nucleotides matching TRBD1. The CDR3 consists of 16 residues. Trimming cost V 0 bases and J 7 bases; bases outside gene matches: 6. CDR1 is MNHNY, CDR2 SVGAGI, per germline (reference sequence). CDR3 loop: CASSYSMTGLNSPLHF. DNA for the CDR3: TGTGCCAGCAGTTACTCGATGACAGGGCTCAATTCACCCCTCCACTTT.

The CDR3 coding sequence is TGTGCCATATCTAGCGGGAGCTACGAGCAGTACTTC. This codes for CAISSGSYEQYF. The gene calls are TRBV27 and TRBJ2-7; TRBD2 matches at 10 bases. The V and J ends lost 10 bases and 3 bases, in that order; junction bases with no gene match: 3. The CDR3 spans 12 residues. Germline loops: CDR1 MNHEY, CDR2 SMNVEV (reference sequence).

This chain links TRBV24-1 with TRBJ2-1, with D tentatively TRBD1 (8 bases). V lost 2 bases and J 4 bases, leaving 14 bases between the germline ends. Germline V CDR1 and CDR2: KGHDR, SFDVKD. The CDR3 sequence is 16 residues long. DNA for the CDR3: TGTGCCACCAGTGATTCTACAGGGGGGGGATACAATGAGCAGTTCTTC. As protein: CATSDSTGGGYNEQFF.

The chain combines TRBV6-2 or TRBV6-3 with TRBJ1-5; TRBD1 aligns across 11 bases. The length of the CDR3 is 17 residues. Germline V lookup: CDR1 MNHEY, CDR2 SVGEGT. Trimming removed 4 bases from V and 4 bases from J; junction bases left unmatched: 9. CDR3 sequence: CASSSRDRGGGNQPQHF. The CDR3 region has the DNA TGTGCCAGCAGTTCTCGGGACAGGGGGGGAGGTAATCAGCCCCAGCATTTT.

The table lists this clone with a count of one. The chain carries TRBV5-4 and TRBJ2-7; 11 nucleotides agree with TRBD2. Germline V gene lookup returns CDR1 SGHNT and CDR2 YYREEE (reference sequence). The CDR3 length is 15 residues. The V and J ends lost 1 base and 4 bases, in that order; junction bases with no gene match: 4. This CDR3 reads CASSLFPSGRYEQYF. As DNA, the CDR3 is TGTGCCAGCAGCTTGTTCCCTAGCGGGAGGTACGAGCAGTACTTC.

The chain has TRBV5-4 and TRBJ1-2, with D perhaps TRBD1 (5 bases). This CDR3 is 16 amino acids long. Trimming removed 0 bases from V and 3 bases from J, with 15 bases in between. CDR1 and CDR2 from the germline V gene are SGHNT and YYREEE (reference sequence). As DNA, the CDR3 is TGTGCCAGCAGCTTGGCGTTGCAGGGCCTGGACTATGGCTACACCTTC. Protein sequence: CASSLALQGLDYGYTF. Filled out from reference TRBV5-4 and TRBJ1-2, the complete variable domain reads ETGVTQSPTHLIKTRGQQVTLRCSSQSGHNTVSWYQQALGQGPQFIFQYYREEENGRGNFPPRFSGLQFPNYSSELNVNALELDDSALYLCASSLALQGLDYGYTFGSGTRLTVV.